This record covers a single TCR beta chain. The record originates from a study of control samples from healthy donors and cancer patients. This table comes from immunoSEQ multiplex PCR, and its TCRdb copy is limited to in-frame clones, with some not included. The sample carries approximately 97,000 clones, 92% recorded once. From germline, CDR1 is SGHNT and CDR2 YYREEE (reference sequence). The CDR3 runs 16 residues. Deletions cut 4 bases from V and 5 bases from J, with 16 bases between. The chain recombines TRBV5-4 with TRBJ1-6, with D maybe TRBD1 (6 bases). The sample consisted of blood. The clonotype originates from a woman younger than 35 in good health. CDR3 DNA sequence: TGTGCCAGCAGCCTGGATCCAACAGGGCATAATTCACCCCTCCACTTT. Translation: CASSLDPTGHNSPLHF.